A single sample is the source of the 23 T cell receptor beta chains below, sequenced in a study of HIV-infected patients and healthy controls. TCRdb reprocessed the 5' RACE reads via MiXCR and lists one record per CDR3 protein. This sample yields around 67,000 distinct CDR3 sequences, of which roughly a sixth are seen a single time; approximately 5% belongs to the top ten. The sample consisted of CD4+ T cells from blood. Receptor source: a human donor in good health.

The DNA for the CDR3 is TGTGCCAGCAGTTCTACAGGGGAGACTGGCTATAATTCACCCCTCCACTTT. Amino acids: CASSSTGETGYNSPLHF. The chain has TRBV28 and TRBJ1-6; TRBD1 aligns across 7 bases. The length of the CDR3 is 17 residues. The junction had 9 bases not matched to a gene; V was cut back by 4 bases and J by 3 bases. CDR1 and CDR2 from the germline V gene are MDHEN and SYDVKM.

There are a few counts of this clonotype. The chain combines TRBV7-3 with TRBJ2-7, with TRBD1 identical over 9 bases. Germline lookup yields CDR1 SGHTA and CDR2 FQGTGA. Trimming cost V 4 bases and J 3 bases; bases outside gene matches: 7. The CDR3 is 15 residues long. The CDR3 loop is CASSSQATGGYEQYF. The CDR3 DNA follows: TGTGCCAGCAGCTCCCAGGCGACAGGGGGCTACGAGCAGTACTTC.

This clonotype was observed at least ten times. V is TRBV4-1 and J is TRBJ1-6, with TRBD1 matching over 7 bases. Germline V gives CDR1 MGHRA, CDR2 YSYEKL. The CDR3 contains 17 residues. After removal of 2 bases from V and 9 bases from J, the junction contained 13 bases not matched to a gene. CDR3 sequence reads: CASSQPPTGVKGSPLHF. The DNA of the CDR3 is TGCGCCAGCAGCCAACCACCTACAGGGGTAAAGGGTTCACCCCTCCACTTT.

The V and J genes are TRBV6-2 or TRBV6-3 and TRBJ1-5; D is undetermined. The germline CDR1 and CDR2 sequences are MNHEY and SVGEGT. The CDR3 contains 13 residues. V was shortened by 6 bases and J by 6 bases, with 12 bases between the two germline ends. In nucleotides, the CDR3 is TGTGCCAGCAGAGGAGTTTCGGGTCAGCCCCAGCATTTT. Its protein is CASRGVSGQPQHF.

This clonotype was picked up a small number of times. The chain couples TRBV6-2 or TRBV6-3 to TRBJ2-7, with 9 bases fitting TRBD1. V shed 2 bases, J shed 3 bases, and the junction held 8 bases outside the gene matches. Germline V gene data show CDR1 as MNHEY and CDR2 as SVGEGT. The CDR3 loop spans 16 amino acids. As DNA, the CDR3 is TGTGCCAGCAGTTACCAGGGACAGGGCAGAGGCTACGAGCAGTACTTC. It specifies CASSYQGQGRGYEQYF.

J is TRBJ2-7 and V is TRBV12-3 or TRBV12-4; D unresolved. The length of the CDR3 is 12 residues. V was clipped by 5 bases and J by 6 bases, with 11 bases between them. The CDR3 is CASSTDTLEQYF. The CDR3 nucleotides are TGTGCCAGCAGTACAGACACCCTCGAGCAGTACTTC.

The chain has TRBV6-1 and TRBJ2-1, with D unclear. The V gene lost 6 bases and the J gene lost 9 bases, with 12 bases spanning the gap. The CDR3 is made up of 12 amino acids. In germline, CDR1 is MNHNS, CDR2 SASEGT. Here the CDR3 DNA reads TGTGCCAGCAGCAATGGCCACATTGAGCAGTTCTTC. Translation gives CASSNGHIEQFF.

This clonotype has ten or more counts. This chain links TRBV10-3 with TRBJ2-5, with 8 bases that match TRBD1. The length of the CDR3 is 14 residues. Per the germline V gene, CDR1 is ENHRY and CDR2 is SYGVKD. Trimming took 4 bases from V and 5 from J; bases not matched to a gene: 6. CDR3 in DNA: TGTGCCATCAGTGGGGCAGGGGGCCTGGAGACCCAGTACTTC. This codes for CAISGAGGLETQYF.

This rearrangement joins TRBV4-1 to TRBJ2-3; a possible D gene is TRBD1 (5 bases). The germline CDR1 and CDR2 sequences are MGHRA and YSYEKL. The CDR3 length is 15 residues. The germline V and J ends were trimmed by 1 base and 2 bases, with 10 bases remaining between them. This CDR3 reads CASSQVGAATDTQYF. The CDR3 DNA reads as TGCGCCAGCAGCCAAGTTGGGGCCGCCACAGATACGCAGTATTTT.

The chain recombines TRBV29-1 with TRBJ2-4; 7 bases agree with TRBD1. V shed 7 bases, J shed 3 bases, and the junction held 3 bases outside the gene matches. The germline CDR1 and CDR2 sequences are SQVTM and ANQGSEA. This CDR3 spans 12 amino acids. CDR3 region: CSARDSKNIQYF. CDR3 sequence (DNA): TGCAGCGCTCGGGACAGCAAAAACATTCAGTACTTC.

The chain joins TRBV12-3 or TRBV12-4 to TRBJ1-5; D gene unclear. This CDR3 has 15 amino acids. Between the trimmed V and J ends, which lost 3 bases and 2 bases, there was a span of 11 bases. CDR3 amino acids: CASSFSSQGNQPQHF. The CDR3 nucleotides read TGTGCCAGCAGTTTTTCATCCCAAGGCAATCAGCCCCAGCATTTT.

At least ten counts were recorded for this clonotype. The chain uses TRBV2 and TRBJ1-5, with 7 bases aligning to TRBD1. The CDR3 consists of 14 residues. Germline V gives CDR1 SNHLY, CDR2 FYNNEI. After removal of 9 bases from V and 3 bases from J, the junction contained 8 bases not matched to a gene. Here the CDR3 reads CASRGTASNQPQHF. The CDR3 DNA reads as TGTGCCAGTAGAGGGACAGCGTCCAATCAGCCCCAGCATTTT.

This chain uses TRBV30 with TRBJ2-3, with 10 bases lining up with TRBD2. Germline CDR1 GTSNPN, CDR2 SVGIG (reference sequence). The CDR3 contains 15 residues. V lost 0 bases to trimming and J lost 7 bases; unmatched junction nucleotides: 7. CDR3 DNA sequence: TGTGCCTGGAGTGTTCTAGCGGGAGAAACTAATACGCAGTATTTT. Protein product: CAWSVLAGETNTQYF.

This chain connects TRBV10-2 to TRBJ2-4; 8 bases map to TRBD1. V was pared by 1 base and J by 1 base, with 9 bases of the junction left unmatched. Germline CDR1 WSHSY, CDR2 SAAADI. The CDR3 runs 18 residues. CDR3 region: CASSEFGQGYGAKNIQYF. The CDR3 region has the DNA TGCGCCAGCAGTGAGTTTGGACAGGGTTATGGGGCCAAAAACATTCAGTACTTC.

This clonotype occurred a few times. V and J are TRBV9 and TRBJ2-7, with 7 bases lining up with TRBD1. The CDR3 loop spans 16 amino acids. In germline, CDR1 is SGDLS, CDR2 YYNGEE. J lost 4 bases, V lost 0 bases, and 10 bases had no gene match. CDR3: CASSVGPVDRVYEQYF. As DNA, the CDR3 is TGTGCCAGCAGCGTAGGTCCGGTCGACAGGGTGTACGAGCAGTACTTC.

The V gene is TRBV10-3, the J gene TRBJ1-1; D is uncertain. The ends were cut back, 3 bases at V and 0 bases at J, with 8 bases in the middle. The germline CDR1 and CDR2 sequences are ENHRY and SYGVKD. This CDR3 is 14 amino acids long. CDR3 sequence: CAISDGLMNTEAFF. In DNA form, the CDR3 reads TGTGCCATCAGTGATGGGCTCATGAACACTGAAGCTTTCTTT.

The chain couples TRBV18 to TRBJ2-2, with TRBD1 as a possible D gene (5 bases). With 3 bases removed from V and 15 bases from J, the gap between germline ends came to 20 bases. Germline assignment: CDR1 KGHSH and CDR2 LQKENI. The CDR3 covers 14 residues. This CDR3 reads CASSPLAQQGVLFF. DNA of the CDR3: TGTGCCAGCTCACCCCTCGCCCAGCAGGGCGTCTTGTTTTTT.

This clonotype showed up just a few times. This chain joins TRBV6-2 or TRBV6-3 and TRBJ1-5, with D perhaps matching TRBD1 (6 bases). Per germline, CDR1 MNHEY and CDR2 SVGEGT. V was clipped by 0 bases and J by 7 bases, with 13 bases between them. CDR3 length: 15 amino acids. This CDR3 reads CASSYSSRGEQPQHF. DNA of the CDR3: TGTGCCAGCAGTTACTCGAGCAGGGGAGAGCAGCCCCAGCATTTT.

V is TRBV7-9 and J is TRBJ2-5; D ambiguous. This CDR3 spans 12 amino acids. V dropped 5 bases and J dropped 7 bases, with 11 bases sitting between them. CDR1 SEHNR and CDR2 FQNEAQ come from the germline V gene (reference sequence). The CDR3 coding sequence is TGTGCCAGCAGCCCACCTAGTGGGACCCAGTACTTC. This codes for CASSPPSGTQYF.

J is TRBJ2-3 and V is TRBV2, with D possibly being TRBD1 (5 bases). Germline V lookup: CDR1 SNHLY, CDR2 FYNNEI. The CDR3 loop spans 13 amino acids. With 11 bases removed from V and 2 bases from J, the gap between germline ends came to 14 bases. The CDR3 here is CAGQQELTDTQYF. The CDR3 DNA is TGTGCCGGTCAACAGGAGCTCACAGATACGCAGTATTTT.

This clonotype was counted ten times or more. CDR3 sequence (DNA): TGTGCCTGGAGTCCGACATGGAACACTGAAGCTTTCTTT. Encoded protein: CAWSPTWNTEAFF. The gene calls are TRBV30 and TRBJ1-1; no definite D call. The CDR3 has 13 residues. In germline, CDR1 is GTSNPN, CDR2 SVGIG (reference sequence). Trimming removed 2 bases from V and 1 base from J, with 8 bases in between. Together with reference TRBV30 and TRBJ1-1, the CDR3 gives the full variable domain: SQTIHQWPATLVQPVGSPLSLECTVEGTSNPNLYWYRQAAGRGLQLLFYSVGIGQISSEVPQNLSASRPQDRQFILSSKKLLLSDSGFYLCAWSPTWNTEAFFGQGTRLTVV.

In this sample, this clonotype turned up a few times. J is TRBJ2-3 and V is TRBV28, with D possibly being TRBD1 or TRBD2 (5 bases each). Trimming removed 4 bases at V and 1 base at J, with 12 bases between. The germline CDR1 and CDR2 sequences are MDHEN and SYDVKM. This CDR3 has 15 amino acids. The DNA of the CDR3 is TGTGCCAGCAGTTCCCGGGACCGCGGCACAGATACGCAGTATTTT. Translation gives CASSSRDRGTDTQYF. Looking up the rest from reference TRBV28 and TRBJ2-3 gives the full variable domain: DVKVTQSSRYLVKRTGEKVFLECVQDMDHENMFWYRQDPGLGLRLIYFSYDVKMKEKGDIPEGYSVSREKKERFSLILESASTNQTSMYLCASSSRDRGTDTQYFGPGTRLTVL.

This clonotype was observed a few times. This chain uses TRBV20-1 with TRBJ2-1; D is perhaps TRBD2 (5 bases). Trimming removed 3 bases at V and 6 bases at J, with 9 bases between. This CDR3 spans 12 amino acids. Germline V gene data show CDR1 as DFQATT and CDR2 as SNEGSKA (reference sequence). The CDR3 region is CSARDTSNEQFF. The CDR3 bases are TGCAGTGCTAGGGATACTAGCAATGAGCAGTTCTTC.